Sequencing of this T cell receptor beta chain was carried out in a study of blood T cell repertoires in COVID-19. The V gene's germline CDR1 is SGHNT and CDR2 YYREEE (reference sequence). V lost 1 base and J lost 9, with 8 bases in between. The CDR3 runs to 12 residues. Original data processing: Reference gene primers were amplified, and this amplification served to estimate nucleated cell counts. TCRdb keeps only in-frame clones here, not all; method: immunoSEQ multiplex PCR. V and J calls and clone size are given by that table; D and trimming were obtained from the DNA. The table records 15,000 to 20,000 clones, about 80% of them present only once.

Sequencing was performed on peripheral blood. The sequence was obtained from a human donor in a cohort sampled during active COVID-19. The chain combines TRBV5-4 with TRBJ2-1, with D uncertain. CDR3 in amino acids: CASSLRSREQFF. Here the CDR3 DNA reads TGTGCCAGCAGCTTGCGTAGTCGTGAGCAGTTCTTC.